These 17 T cell receptor beta chains came from one sample sequenced in a study of T cells and Merkel cell carcinoma outcomes. Measured with immunoSEQ multiplex PCR; TCRdb has only the in-frame clones, and not every one. Of 10,000 or so clones listed, roughly 96% are singletons. Material: tumor tissue from Merkel cell carcinoma. These receptors were taken from a human donor with Merkel cell carcinoma.

The V and J genes are TRBV20-1 and TRBJ1-5; D perhaps matches TRBD1 (5 bases). Germline assignment: CDR1 DFQATT and CDR2 SNEGSKA (reference sequence). This CDR3 region has 11 residues. V was trimmed by 0 bases and J by 11 bases, leaving 8 bases between them. The CDR3 spells CSARDGGAQHF. The DNA of the CDR3 is TGCAGTGCTAGAGATGGGGGGGCCCAGCATTTT.

V is TRBV9 and J is TRBJ2-2, with D possibly being TRBD2 (6 bases). The CDR3 is 16 residues long. The V gene lost 0 bases and the J gene lost 0 bases, with 9 bases spanning the gap. Germline V lookup: CDR1 SGDLS, CDR2 YYNGEE. CDR3 coding DNA: TGTGCCAGCAGCGTAGTTGCGGGAACGAACACCGGGGAGCTGTTTTTT. Its protein product is CASSVVAGTNTGELFF.

V is TRBV15 and J is TRBJ2-1; 7 nucleotides agree with TRBD1. The CDR3 covers 16 residues. Losses at the gene ends were 3 bases for V and 7 bases for J; bases not matched to a gene: 12. CDR1 LNHNV and CDR2 YYDKDF come from the germline V gene (reference sequence). The CDR3 region is CATSSVNLAQGNEQFF. The CDR3, as DNA: TGTGCCACCAGCAGCGTCAACTTGGCACAGGGGAATGAGCAGTTCTTC.

The rearrangement links TRBV14 to TRBJ2-7; TRBD2 aligns across 7 bases. Losses at the gene ends were 2 bases for V and 6 bases for J; bases not matched to a gene: 10. The CDR3 runs 15 residues. Germline V lookup: CDR1 SGHDN, CDR2 FVKESK. The CDR3 is CASSQSRTSSSEQYF. CDR3 sequence (DNA): TGTGCCAGCAGCCAATCAAGGACTAGTTCTAGCGAGCAGTACTTC.

This clone was detected only once. The chain combines TRBV4-2 with TRBJ1-4; D call uncertain. Germline CDR1 is LGHNA and CDR2 is YNFKEQ. Trimming left V 3 bases short and J 2 bases short, with 13 bases between. The CDR3 is 16 residues long. CDR3 sequence (DNA): TGTGCCAGCAGCCAGGCGGGAGGCGGTACTAATGAAAAACTGTTTTTT. This sequence encodes CASSQAGGGTNEKLFF.

The rearrangement joins TRBV27 to TRBJ2-1, with 12 bases matching TRBD2. The CDR3 contains 15 residues. Unmatched junction bases numbered 12, after V lost 10 bases and J lost 8 bases. Germline V gives CDR1 MNHEY, CDR2 SMNVEV (reference sequence). The CDR3 DNA reads as TGTGCCACCAGATCGGGACTAGCGGGTTTCGATGAGCAGTTCTTC. Its protein product is CATRSGLAGFDEQFF.

The V call is TRBV2, the J call TRBJ1-4, with D possibly being TRBD1 (5 bases). Between the trimmed V and J ends, which lost 7 bases and 6 bases, there was a span of 15 bases. The CDR3 runs 14 residues. Germline loops: CDR1 SNHLY, CDR2 FYNNEI. CDR3 loop: CASNRDPVYEKLFF. The CDR3 DNA reads as TGTGCCAGCAATAGGGACCCCGTATATGAAAAACTGTTTTTT.

The V call is TRBV29-1, the J call TRBJ1-1; 7 bases line up with TRBD1. The CDR3 extends over 12 amino acids. V gave up 7 bases and J gave up 1 base; unmatched junction bases: 3. CDR1 is SQVTM and CDR2 is ANQGSEA in the germline V gene. CDR3 in DNA: TGCAGCGCCGGGACAGCGAACACTGAAGCTTTCTTT. As protein: CSAGTANTEAFF.

In this sample, this clone turned up once. V is TRBV2 and J is TRBJ2-5; D remains ambiguous. V was clipped by 6 bases and J by 4 bases, with 3 bases between them. The CDR3 covers 10 residues. Germline assignment: CDR1 SNHLY and CDR2 FYNNEI. CDR3 sequence reads: CASRTETQYF. Here the CDR3 DNA reads TGTGCCAGCAGGACAGAGACCCAGTACTTC. Supplemented by reference TRBV2 and TRBJ2-5, the full variable domain reads EPEVTQTPSHQVTQMGQEVILRCVPISNHLYFYWYRQILGQKVEFLVSFYNNEISEKSEIFDDQFSVERPDGSNFTLKIRSTKLEDSAMYFCASRTETQYFGPGTRLLVL.

V usage is TRBV20-1 and J usage is TRBJ1-5; D is unresolved. The CDR3 is 11 amino acids. Germline assignment: CDR1 DFQATT and CDR2 SNEGSKA (reference sequence). CDR3 in DNA: TGCGCCTCGGGGAGTAATCAGCCCCAGCATTTT. It codes for CASGSNQPQHF.

The chain combines TRBV2 with TRBJ2-5; the match to TRBD1 covers 7 bases. CDR3 length: 15 amino acids. The junction had 6 bases not matched to a gene; V was cut back by 5 bases and J by 0 bases. Germline V gene data show CDR1 as SNHLY and CDR2 as FYNNEI. The CDR3 sequence: CASSLQGLDQETQYF. CDR3 coding DNA: TGTGCCAGCAGTCTACAGGGGCTTGACCAAGAGACCCAGTACTTC.

This rearrangement joins TRBV30 to TRBJ2-2, with D possibly being TRBD2 (7 bases). V lost 3 bases to trimming and J lost 1 base, with 12 bases between them. CDR1 is GTSNPN, CDR2 SVGIG, per germline (reference sequence). The CDR3 length is 15 residues. In DNA form, the CDR3 reads TGTGCCTGGAGCTGGGGGGGGCTGAACACCGGGGAGCTGTTTTTT. This codes for CAWSWGGLNTGELFF.

This sequence joins TRBV19 and TRBJ2-2; D is ambiguous. Germline CDR1 LNHDA, CDR2 SQIVND (reference sequence). Trimming removed 4 bases from V and 2 bases from J, with 8 bases in between. The CDR3 runs 14 residues. The CDR3 nucleotides are TGTGCCAGTAGTAGCGGAATCAACACCGGGGAGCTGTTTTTT. Its translation is CASSSGINTGELFF. The full variable domain, its missing parts supplied by reference TRBV19 and TRBJ2-2, is DGGITQSPKYLFRKEGQNVTLSCEQNLNHDAMYWYRQDPGQGLRLIYYSQIVNDFQKGDIAEGYSVSREKKESFPLTVTSAQKNPTAFYLCASSSGINTGELFFGEGSRLTVL.

The count of this clone is one. The rearrangement uses TRBV29-1 and TRBJ2-5, with D uncertain. V lost 4 bases and J lost 9, with 12 bases in between. CDR3 length: 11 amino acids. The germline gives CDR1 SQVTM, CDR2 ANQGSEA. In nucleotides, the CDR3 is TGCAGCGTTGCTAGTTATTCGGCCCAGTACTTC. Protein product: CSVASYSAQYF.

A single count supports this clone. The chain is built from TRBV6-1 and TRBJ1-5; 12 nucleotides match TRBD1. This CDR3 comprises 15 residues. J was trimmed by 5 bases and V by 7 bases; bases with no gene match: 6. Germline V gives CDR1 MNHNS, CDR2 SASEGT. CDR3: CASKGDRGLYQPQHF. CDR3 nucleotides: TGTGCCAGCAAGGGGGACAGGGGGCTATATCAGCCCCAGCATTTT.

The chain carries TRBV9 and TRBJ2-7; 8 nucleotides align to TRBD2. J lost 4 bases, V lost 4 bases, and 7 bases had no gene match. CDR3 size: 14 residues. Germline CDR1 is SGDLS and CDR2 is YYNGEE. CDR3 DNA sequence: TGTGCCAGCAGCTTAAGCGGGAGAGGATACGAGCAGTACTTC. This translates into CASSLSGRGYEQYF.

The chain uses TRBV27 and TRBJ1-4; D possibly corresponds to TRBD1 (6 bases). V was trimmed by 4 bases and J by 7 bases, leaving 13 bases between them. The germline gives CDR1 MNHEY, CDR2 SMNVEV (reference sequence). The CDR3 length is 14 residues. The CDR3 spells CASSSLLGGEKLFF. The CDR3 DNA is TGTGCCAGCAGTTCCCTGTTAGGGGGTGAAAAACTGTTTTTT.